This entry lists 6 T cell receptor beta chains sequenced from one sample in a study of cytomegalovirus exposure and HLA in healthy donors. Both 60 Vbeta primers and 13 Jbeta primers went into the PCR. Measured with immunoSEQ multiplex PCR; TCRdb has only the in-frame clones, and not every one. The sample carries approximately 190,000 clones, about 80% recorded once. The specimen sequenced was PBMCs. The source is a woman under 30 in good health and CMV-seropositive.

The V and J genes are TRBV7-8 and TRBJ2-1; tentatively, D is TRBD2 (5 bases). The CDR3 spans 15 residues. Germline V gives CDR1 SGHVS, CDR2 FQNEAQ. V was pared by 6 bases and J by 2 bases, with 14 bases between. CDR3 residues: CASSSLAYTYNEQFF. DNA of the CDR3: TGTGCCAGCAGTTCCCTAGCTTACACCTACAATGAGCAGTTCTTC.

The rearrangement joins TRBV7-2 to TRBJ2-3; D not certain. The V gene lost 2 bases and the J gene lost 1 base, with 7 bases spanning the gap. This CDR3 is built from 14 residues. Germline CDR1 SGHTA, CDR2 FQGNSA. CDR3 bases: TGTGCCAGCAGCTTATCCTACCGCACAGATACGCAGTATTTT. It codes for CASSLSYRTDTQYF.

This clone has only one observation. This CDR3 reads CASSLRAGANVLTF. CDR3 bases: TGTGCCAGCAGCTTACGGGCTGGGGCCAACGTCCTGACTTTC. This chain uses TRBV7-3 with TRBJ2-6; D is uncertain. V lost 2 bases, J lost 2 bases, and 4 bases lay in between. This CDR3 spans 14 amino acids. Per germline, CDR1 SGHTA and CDR2 FQGTGA. Full variable domain (outside the CDR3, taken from reference TRBV7-3 and TRBJ2-6): GAGVSQTPSNKVTEKGKYVELRCDPISGHTALYWYRQSLGQGPEFLIYFQGTGAADDSGLPNDRFFAVRPEGSVSTLKIQRTERGDSAVYLCASSLRAGANVLTFGAGSRLTVL.

This chain uses TRBV10-3 with TRBJ1-3, with TRBD1 identical over 8 bases. This CDR3 is 14 amino acids long. The ends lost 6 bases at V and 1 base at J; junction bases unmatched: 2. Germline CDR1 is ENHRY and CDR2 is SYGVKD. This CDR3 is CAISGQGSGNTIYF. The CDR3 DNA reads as TGTGCCATCAGCGGACAGGGTTCTGGAAACACCATATATTTT.

CDR3 loop: CASSLVSRGVNYGYTF. Here the CDR3 DNA reads TGTGCCAGCAGCTTAGTTTCCCGCGGGGTTAACTATGGCTACACCTTC. The rearrangement uses TRBV7-2 and TRBJ1-2; no firm D call. This CDR3 contains 16 residues. V was pared by 1 base and J by 1 base, with 13 bases between. CDR1 is SGHTA and CDR2 is FQGNSA in the germline V gene.

CDR3 sequence reads: CASSEVGGGVSTDTQYF. CDR3 DNA sequence: TGTGCCAGCAGCGAGGTAGGAGGCGGGGTTAGCACAGATACGCAGTATTTT. V usage is TRBV9 and J usage is TRBJ2-3, with D possibly being TRBD2 (6 bases). Trimming stripped 3 bases from V and 0 bases from J, with 17 bases between. Germline lookup yields CDR1 SGDLS and CDR2 YYNGEE. The CDR3 has 17 residues.